This T cell receptor beta chain was recorded in a study of T cell repertoires in cytomegalovirus infection. Study background: CMV infection plus the matching HLA type was flagged by public TCR beta signatures. Findings and limits, study-wide: CMV-specific TCR beta clonotypes restricted by HLA-C were the ones dominating the ex vivo response.

Trimming left V 3 bases short and J 0 bases short, with 9 bases between. The CDR3 contains 14 residues. Looked up from germline, CDR1 is LNHDA and CDR2 is SQIVND (reference sequence). This clonotype has just a few counts. What it binds is unknown. TCRdb re-analysed the reads in MiXCR, keeping a single row per CDR3 protein. The sample lists 740,000 or so distinct CDR3 sequences, about 40% occurring once. The sample consisted of PBMCs. V is TRBV19 and J is TRBJ2-7; no clear D. The receptor was derived from a human donor in good health (CMV status not recorded). Some clones in this sample may be carry-over from other donors' samples. The CDR3 reads CASSMGRTSYEQYF. CDR3 sequence (DNA): TGTGCCAGTAGTATGGGCAGGACCTCCTACGAGCAGTACTTC.